The T cell receptor (beta chain) described here comes from a study of cytomegalovirus exposure and HLA in healthy donors. Study results and limitations: In most subjects, TCR beta sequences reportedly gave accurate predictions of HLA-A and HLA-B alleles. It was taken for granted in presence/absence analyses that sequencing depth across donors was roughly uniform. Of the V segments, some could not be distinguished, including TRBV6-2 and TRBV6-3, and were excluded.

Notes on this clone: Its antigen remains unknown.

PCR amplification relied on 60 Vbeta primers (plus 13 Jbeta primers). Data came from immunoSEQ multiplex PCR; TCRdb stores just in-frame clones and leaves some out. The sample yields 60,000 to 90,000 clones, roughly 82% seen once. With V trimmed by 6 bases and J by 5 bases, 6 bases remained unmatched. CDR1 and CDR2 from the germline V gene are SQVTM and ANQGSEA. The CDR3 sequence is 13 residues long. This chain connects TRBV29-1 to TRBJ1-4; 7 bases align to TRBD1. The sequence was obtained from a man in his 70s in good health and CMV-seropositive. The source material was PBMCs. The CDR3 here is CSVLTGDNEKLFF. In nucleotides, the CDR3 is TGCAGCGTCCTCACAGGGGACAATGAAAAACTGTTTTTT.